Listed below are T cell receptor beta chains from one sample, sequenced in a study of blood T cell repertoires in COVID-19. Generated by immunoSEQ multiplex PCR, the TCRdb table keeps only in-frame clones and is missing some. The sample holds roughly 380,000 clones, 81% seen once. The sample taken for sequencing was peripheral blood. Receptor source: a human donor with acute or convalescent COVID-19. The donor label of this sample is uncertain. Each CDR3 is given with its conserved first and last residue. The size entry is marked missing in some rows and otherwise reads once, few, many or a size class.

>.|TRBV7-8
CASSFTSTRYNEQFF
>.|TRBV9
CASSAWDTFSYNEQFF
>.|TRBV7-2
CASSPGRGLPQHF
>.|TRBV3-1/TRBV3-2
CASSLRQVTGELFF
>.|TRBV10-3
CAISDPGTGRTDTQYF
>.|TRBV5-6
CASSASTRTYGYTF
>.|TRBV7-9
CASSPREMGASEAFF
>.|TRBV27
CASNTKDSSYNEQFF
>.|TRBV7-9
CASSLAIGGNEKLFF
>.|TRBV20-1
CSASPQGGYTF
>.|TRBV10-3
CAISVGVDEAFF
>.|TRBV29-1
CSVEDPVGGRRAFF
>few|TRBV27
CASKKSDRATNEKLFF
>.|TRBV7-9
CASRGGTGALPYNEQFF
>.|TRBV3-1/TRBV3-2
CASSRSTGQGYTF
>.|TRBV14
CATPGSSYNSPLHF
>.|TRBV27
CASGQIDSRNEAFF
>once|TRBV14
CASSPHVGGETQYF
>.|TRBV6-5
CASSYGWDTTYEQYF
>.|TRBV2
CATKWEGLNTEAFF
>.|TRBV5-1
CASSGQGMWEQYF
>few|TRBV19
CASSMSPLASYEQYF
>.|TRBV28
CASSLWRTGPNTGELFF
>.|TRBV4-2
CASSQDLPGTNYGYTF
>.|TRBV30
CAWKASGGNEQFF
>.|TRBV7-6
CASSLGPGTYNEQFF
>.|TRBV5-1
CASSAPVGQGVFYEQYF
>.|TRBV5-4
CASSLGQINTEAFF
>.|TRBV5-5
CASSLGGQGAFF
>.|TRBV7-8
CASSLDLWAPYGYTF
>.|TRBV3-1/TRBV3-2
CASTAGGSNEQFF
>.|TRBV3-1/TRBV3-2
CASSRSGDLRFIQYF
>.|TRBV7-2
CASSPRLGSGRSNEQFF
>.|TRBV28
CATLEPTGAGYGYTF
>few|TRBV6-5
CASSYSGQGKGYTF
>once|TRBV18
CASSPGAASPLHF
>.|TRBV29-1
CSVGPTGGRGDTQYF
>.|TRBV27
CASGGIIQETQYF
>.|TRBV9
CASSPPGGQAGNEKLFF
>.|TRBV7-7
CASSPEDSENSNQPQHF
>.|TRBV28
CASSLSGTSGVNEQFF
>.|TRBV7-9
CASSLRTENTGELFF
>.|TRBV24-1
CATSDLWEAQSYNSPLHF
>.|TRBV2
CASSSTGRQGLGEQYF
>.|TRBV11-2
CASSFGGAAPEAFF
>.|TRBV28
CASRDPPGEKLFF
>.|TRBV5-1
CASSSGGQSQIGTQYF
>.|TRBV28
CASSPTGTVRPQHF
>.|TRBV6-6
CASSYGSGQISYEQYF
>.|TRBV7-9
CASSSRQGVFENEQFF
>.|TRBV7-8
CASSFGGIQETQYF
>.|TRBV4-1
CASSLMGGYEQYF
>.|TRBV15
CATSSGTGKFGYGYTF
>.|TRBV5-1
CASRLAGNYEQYF
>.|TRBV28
CASSLGGQGTEAFF